The 21 T cell receptor beta chains presented below share a single source sample, sequenced in a study of early T cells in non-severe SARS-CoV-2 infection. TCRdb re-called the 5' RACE reads with MiXCR, one entry per CDR3 protein. This table holds more than 95,000 distinct CDR3 sequences, about 16% found once. Sequencing was performed on whole blood. The receptor source for this set is an adult who was a healthcare worker with PCR-confirmed SARS-CoV-2 infection or an uninfected control (not recorded which).

This clonotype has more than one count but fewer than ten. The chain recombines TRBV10-3 with TRBJ2-1, with 11 bases matching TRBD2. The CDR3 runs 16 residues. Germline V gives CDR1 ENHRY, CDR2 SYGVKD. The trim removed 4 bases at V and 1 base at J, leaving 3 bases unmatched. CDR3 protein: CAISGGTSGSYNEQFF. CDR3 nucleotides: TGTGCCATCAGTGGGGGGACTAGCGGATCCTACAATGAGCAGTTCTTC.

The chain carries TRBV20-1 and TRBJ2-3; TRBD1 aligns across 7 bases. V was clipped by 7 bases and J by 0 bases; unmatched bases: 7. The CDR3 runs 14 residues. Germline CDR1 and CDR2: DFQATT and SNEGSKA (reference sequence). CDR3 in amino acids: CSVPTTGSTDTQYF. The CDR3 bases are TGCAGTGTTCCTACGACAGGGAGCACAGATACGCAGTATTTT.

This sequence joins TRBV21-1 and TRBJ2-7; no check of the table's D call, TRBD1, against the DNA was made. TRBV21-1 corresponds to a pseudogene. The CDR3 extends over 15 amino acids. The chain's CDR3 is CASGNSGTRGGERYF. The DNA for the CDR3 is TGTGCCAGCGGGAACTCCGGGACCCGAGGAGGCGAGCGGTACTTC.

This chain uses TRBV3-1 with TRBJ1-1; no definite D call. Germline V CDR1 and CDR2: LGHDT, YNNKEL (reference sequence). Trimming removed 0 bases from V and 3 bases from J, with 8 bases in between. The CDR3 runs to 14 residues. The CDR3 loop is CASSQETRDTEAFF. CDR3 coding DNA: TGTGCCAGCAGCCAAGAAACAAGGGACACTGAAGCTTTCTTT.

A single count supports this clonotype. The J gene is TRBJ2-1, the V gene TRBV29-1, with TRBD1 as a possible D gene (6 bases). Germline V gene data show CDR1 as SQVTM and CDR2 as ANQGSEA. CDR3 size: 13 residues. V dropped 3 bases and J dropped 9 bases, with 15 bases sitting between them. The CDR3 coding sequence is TGCAGCGTTGAGCGGCAGGGGTTGGGTGAGCAGTTCTTC. Amino acid sequence: CSVERQGLGEQFF.

The rearrangement joins TRBV29-1 to TRBJ1-2, with TRBD1 matching 7 bases. Germline CDR1 SQVTM, CDR2 ANQGSEA. The CDR3 is 11 residues long. V was pared by 3 bases and J by 5 bases, with 0 bases of the junction left unmatched. The CDR3 bases are TGCAGCGTTGAGGGACAGTATGGCTACACCTTC. Translating it yields CSVEGQYGYTF.

The sample holds a few counts of this clonotype. The V and J genes are TRBV30 and TRBJ2-5; D uncertain. Per germline, CDR1 GTSNPN and CDR2 SVGIG (reference sequence). The CDR3 is 13 amino acids. The V end lost 0 bases, the J end lost 5 bases, and 10 bases lay between the germline ends. CDR3 loop: CAWSVLRRETQYF. The CDR3, as DNA: TGTGCCTGGAGTGTACTAAGAAGGGAGACCCAGTACTTC.

CDR3 amino acids: CASSSGTFSYNEQFF. As DNA, the CDR3 is TGTGCCAGCAGCTCCGGGACATTCTCCTACAATGAGCAGTTCTTC. This sequence joins TRBV5-6 and TRBJ2-1; a weak D match, TRBD1 (6 bases). Between the trimmed V and J ends, which lost 3 bases and 0 bases, there was a span of 10 bases. This CDR3 is built from 15 residues. Germline loops: CDR1 SGHDT, CDR2 YYEEEE.

The chain combines TRBV19 with TRBJ2-1; 7 positions match TRBD1. The CDR3 length is 15 residues. CDR1 and CDR2 from the germline V gene are LNHDA and SQIVND (reference sequence). V lost 3 bases and J lost 8; bases outside the gene matches: 10. The CDR3 sequence is CASSIPRGNGHEQFF. Here the CDR3 DNA reads TGTGCCAGTAGTATCCCCAGGGGGAACGGGCATGAGCAGTTCTTC. The full variable domain, rest sourced from reference TRBV19 and TRBJ2-1, is DGGITQSPKYLFRKEGQNVTLSCEQNLNHDAMYWYRQDPGQGLRLIYYSQIVNDFQKGDIAEGYSVSREKKESFPLTVTSAQKNPTAFYLCASSIPRGNGHEQFFGPGTRLTVL.

The genes are TRBV29-1 and TRBJ2-5, with a possible D match to TRBD2 (5 bases). V lost 5 bases and J lost 7, with 14 bases in between. This CDR3 contains 12 residues. Germline assignment: CDR1 SQVTM and CDR2 ANQGSEA. The CDR3 region has the DNA TGCAGCGTTTCTGTGGTAGGAGGGACCCAGTACTTC. Protein sequence: CSVSVVGGTQYF.

This chain uses TRBV5-1 with TRBJ1-5; no definite D call. This CDR3 has 15 amino acids. CDR1 and CDR2 from the germline V gene are SGHRS and YFSETQ. V shed 1 base and J shed 1 base, with 9 bases lying between them. The CDR3 protein is CASSLQGHSNQPQHF. CDR3 DNA: TGCGCCAGCAGCTTGCAAGGCCACAGCAATCAGCCCCAGCATTTT.

This clonotype was seen only a few times. This chain links TRBV12-5 with TRBJ2-3; D tentatively reads TRBD1 or TRBD2 (5 bases each). V gave up 2 bases and J gave up 4 bases, with 10 bases separating them. Germline values: CDR1 LGHNT, CDR2 FRNRAP. The CDR3 consists of 14 residues. The CDR3 nucleotides are TGTGCTAGTGGTTTGTCGAGGGGTGCAGATACGCAGTATTTT. Protein sequence: CASGLSRGADTQYF.

This clonotype was picked up a small number of times. The chain recombines TRBV14 with TRBJ2-1; D remains unclear. The CDR3 is 16 residues long. Germline loops: CDR1 SGHDN, CDR2 FVKESK. Trimming left V 3 bases short and J 6 bases short, with 18 bases between. CDR3 nucleotides: TGTGCCAGCAGCCAGTTCTTCCAGGAAGAAGTCAATGAGCAGTTCTTC. This encodes CASSQFFQEEVNEQFF.

The rearrangement uses TRBV20-1 and TRBJ2-7, with a tentative D call TRBD1 (6 bases). CDR1 is DFQATT and CDR2 is SNEGSKA in the germline V gene (reference sequence). The V end lost 5 bases, the J end lost 0 bases, and 11 bases lay between the germline ends. The length of the CDR3 is 13 residues. The CDR3 nucleotides are TGCAGTGCTGACGACAGGAGCTCCTACGAGCAGTACTTC. Translation gives CSADDRSSYEQYF.

This clonotype was observed many times. The J gene is TRBJ2-2, the V gene TRBV29-1; D is unclear. CDR3 length: 11 residues. Trimming pared 6 bases from V and 5 bases from J, leaving 7 bases between. Looked up from germline, CDR1 is SQVTM and CDR2 is ANQGSEA. For the CDR3, the DNA is TGCAGCGTGACGGAGACCGGGGAGCTGTTTTTT. Its translation is CSVTETGELFF.

The chain combines TRBV5-1 with TRBJ1-1, with no clear D. The germline gives CDR1 SGHRS, CDR2 YFSETQ. The CDR3 is 14 residues long. Trimming stripped 7 bases from V and 3 bases from J, with 16 bases between. The DNA for the CDR3 is TGCGCCAGCCGGAACCCTGACTCTCACACTGAAGCTTTCTTT. Its protein is CASRNPDSHTEAFF.

This clonotype has a handful of counts. The chain couples TRBV18 to TRBJ2-7; D could derive from TRBD1 or TRBD2 (5 bases each). V lost 8 bases and J 2 bases, leaving 13 bases between the germline ends. This CDR3 comprises 13 residues. Germline V gives CDR1 KGHSH, CDR2 LQKENI. The DNA of the CDR3 is TGTGCCAGCCGCCTAGGGGACCCCTACGAGCAGTACTTC. It specifies CASRLGDPYEQYF.

The V gene is TRBV5-1, the J gene TRBJ1-5; D is perhaps TRBD1 (5 bases). This CDR3 has 14 amino acids. Germline V lookup: CDR1 SGHRS, CDR2 YFSETQ. V dropped 0 bases and J dropped 5 bases, with 9 bases sitting between them. CDR3 region: CASSLGRDDQPQHF. In DNA, the CDR3 is TGCGCCAGCAGCTTGGGACGGGACGATCAGCCCCAGCATTTT.

The chain has TRBV12-3 or TRBV12-4 and TRBJ2-3, with 8 bases matching TRBD1. The V gene end was trimmed by 5 bases and the J gene end by 2 bases; junction bases not matched to a gene: 6. This CDR3 comprises 15 residues. This chain's CDR3 is CASSPGQGVTDTQYF. In nucleotides, the CDR3 is TGTGCCAGCAGTCCCGGACAGGGTGTCACAGATACGCAGTATTTT.

The chain has TRBV5-6 and TRBJ1-2; D is unclear. Germline lookup yields CDR1 SGHDT and CDR2 YYEEEE. This CDR3 is built from 13 residues. Trimming took 4 bases from V and 4 from J, leaving 11 bases between them. The CDR3 DNA follows: TGTGCCAGCAGCAATCCCGTACGCTATGGCTACACCTTC. This sequence encodes CASSNPVRYGYTF.

V and J are TRBV30 and TRBJ2-3; possibly TRBD1 for D (6 bases). This CDR3 is built from 14 residues. Trimming removed 2 bases at V and 6 bases at J, with 15 bases between. Germline lookup yields CDR1 GTSNPN and CDR2 SVGIG (reference sequence). Here the CDR3 DNA reads TGTGCCTGGAGTAGACTCGCTAGGGGGGATACGCAGTATTTT. Translation gives CAWSRLARGDTQYF.